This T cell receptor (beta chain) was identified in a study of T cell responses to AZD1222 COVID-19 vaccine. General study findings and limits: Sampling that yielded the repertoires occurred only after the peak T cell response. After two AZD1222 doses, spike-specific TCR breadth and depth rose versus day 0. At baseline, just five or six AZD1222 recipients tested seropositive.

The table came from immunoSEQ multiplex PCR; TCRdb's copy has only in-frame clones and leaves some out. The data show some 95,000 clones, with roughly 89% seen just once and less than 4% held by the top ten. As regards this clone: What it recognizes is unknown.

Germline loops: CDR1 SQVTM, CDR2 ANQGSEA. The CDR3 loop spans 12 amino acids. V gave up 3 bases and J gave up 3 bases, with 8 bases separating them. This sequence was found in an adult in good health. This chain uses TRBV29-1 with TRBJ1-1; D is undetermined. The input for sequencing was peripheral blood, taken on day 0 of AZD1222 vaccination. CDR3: CSVETLDTEAFF. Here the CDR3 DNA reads TGCAGCGTTGAGACACTCGACACTGAAGCTTTCTTT.